The sequence of this T cell receptor beta chain was determined in a study of blood T cell repertoires in COVID-19. About the research overall: The origin of the acute and convalescent COVID-19 samples was the United States, Italy and Spain. T cells, B-cell-depleted T cells, or PBMCs supplied cDNA or gDNA.

Germline V gene sequence: CDR1 SNHLY, CDR2 FYNNEI. The V and J ends lost 4 bases and 4 bases respectively, with 13 bases between them. The CDR3 is 14 residues long. In the original analysis: Amplifying reference gene primers gave estimates of nucleated cell counts. The method was immunoSEQ multiplex PCR; TCRdb's version includes in-frame clones alone and lacks a portion of them. The V and J calls and the clone size are those of that table, but D and trimming were determined from the DNA. The table lists 140,000 to 150,000 clones, roughly 89% of them singletons. The sequencing sample was made of peripheral blood. The V gene is TRBV2, the J gene TRBJ1-1, with a tentative D call TRBD1 (6 bases). The clonotype was recovered from a woman aged 45-65 years with acute or convalescent COVID-19. The CDR3: CASSVQGRGTEAFF. For the CDR3, the DNA is TGTGCCAGCAGTGTACAGGGAAGAGGCACTGAAGCTTTCTTT.